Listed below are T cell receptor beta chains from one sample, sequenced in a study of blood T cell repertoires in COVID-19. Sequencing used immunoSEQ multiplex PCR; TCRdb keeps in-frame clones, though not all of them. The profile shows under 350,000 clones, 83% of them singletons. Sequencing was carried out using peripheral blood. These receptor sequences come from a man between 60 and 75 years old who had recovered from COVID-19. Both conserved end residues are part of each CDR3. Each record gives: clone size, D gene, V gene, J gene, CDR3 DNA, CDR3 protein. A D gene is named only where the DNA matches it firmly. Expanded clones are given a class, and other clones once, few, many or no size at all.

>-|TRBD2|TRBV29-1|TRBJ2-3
TGCAGCGTAGCCCCCCTAGCGGCAGATACGCAGTATTTT
CSVAPLAADTQYF
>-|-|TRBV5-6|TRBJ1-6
TGTGCCAGCAGCTCGCGGGGGGGCGGTAATTCACCCCTCCACTTT
CASSSRGGGNSPLHF
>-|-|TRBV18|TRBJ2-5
TGTGCCAGCTCACAGCGATCAGGAGCGGGAGAGACCCAGTACTTC
CASSQRSGAGETQYF
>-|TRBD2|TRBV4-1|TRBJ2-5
TGCGCCAGCAGCCAAGCTAGCGGGAGACTCCAAGAGACCCAGTACTTC
CASSQASGRLQETQYF
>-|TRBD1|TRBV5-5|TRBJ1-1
TGTGCCAGCAGCCCTGGACAGGGGAGGGTGAACACTGAAGCTTTCTTT
CASSPGQGRVNTEAFF
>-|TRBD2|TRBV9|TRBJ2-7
TGTGCCAGCTCCCCGGAGCCGGGGGGGTACGAGCAGTACTTC
CASSPEPGGYEQYF
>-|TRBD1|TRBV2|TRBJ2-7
TGTGCCAGCAGCGACACCGGGACAGGGTTCTACGAGCAGTACTTC
CASSDTGTGFYEQYF
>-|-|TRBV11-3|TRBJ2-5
TGTGCCAGCAGTTCACGGACAAACGCGGTCCAGTACTTC
CASSSRTNAVQYF
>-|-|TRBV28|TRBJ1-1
TGTGCCAGCAGAACTGCGGGGGGGACTGAAGCTTTCTTT
CASRTAGGTEAFF
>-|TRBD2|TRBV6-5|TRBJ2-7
TGTGCCAGCAGACCTGGGACTAGCGGTTCCTACGAGCAGTACTTC
CASRPGTSGSYEQYF
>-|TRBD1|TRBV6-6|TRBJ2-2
TGTGCCAGCAGTAAGACCTGGACAGGGAGTCCCGGGGAGCTGTTTTTT
CASSKTWTGSPGELFF
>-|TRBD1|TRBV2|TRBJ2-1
TGTGCCAGCAGTGACACAGGGGGTAGCTCCTACAATGAGCAGTTCTTC
CASSDTGGSSYNEQFF
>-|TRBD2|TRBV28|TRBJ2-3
TGTGCCAGCAGGGCTAGCGGGGGGGAGGGCACGAATACGCAGTATTTT
CASRASGGEGTNTQYF
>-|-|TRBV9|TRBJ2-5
TGTGCCAGCAGCGTAGCTGTCGGAGGGTTAGAGACCCAGTACTTC
CASSVAVGGLETQYF
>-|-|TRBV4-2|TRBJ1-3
TGTGCCAGCAGCCGTCGCTCTGGAAACACCATATATTTT
CASSRRSGNTIYF
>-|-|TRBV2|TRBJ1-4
TGTGCCAGCAGTGGACTCCAGATTAATGAAAAACTGTTTTTT
CASSGLQINEKLFF
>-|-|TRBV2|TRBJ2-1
TGTGCCAGCAGTGAAGAACAGCACCCCTACAATGAGCAGTTCTTC
CASSEEQHPYNEQFF
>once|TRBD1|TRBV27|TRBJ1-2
TGTGCCAGCAGCACGACAGGGACAGGGGGTTCCTATGGCTACACCTTC
CASSTTGTGGSYGYTF
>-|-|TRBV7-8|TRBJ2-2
TGTGCCAGCAGCATAGGACAGCGGGCCGGGGAGCTGTTTTTT
CASSIGQRAGELFF
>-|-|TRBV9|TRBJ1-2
TGTGCCAGCAGCGTAGGGACTCAGGGCTACACCTTC
CASSVGTQGYTF
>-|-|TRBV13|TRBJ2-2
TGTGCCAGCAGCTTCCAGGCCGGGGAGCTGTTTTTT
CASSFQAGELFF
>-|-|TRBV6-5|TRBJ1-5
TGTGCCAGCAGTACCACCTTGGGGGCAGAGCCCCAGCATTTT
CASSTTLGAEPQHF
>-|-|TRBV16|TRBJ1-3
TGTGCCAGCAGCGCGGGACTGTCTGGAAACACCATATATTTT
CASSAGLSGNTIYF
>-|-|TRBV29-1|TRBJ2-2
TGCAGCGTTGGAGGGCATGGCACCGGGGAGCTGTTTTTT
CSVGGHGTGELFF
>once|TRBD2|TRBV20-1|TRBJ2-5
TGCAGTGCTAGTCGGCTAGCGGGGGGAGAGACCCAGTACTTC
CSASRLAGGETQYF
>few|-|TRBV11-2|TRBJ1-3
TGTGCCAGCAGTAGGGCGGGATTTGGAAACACCATATATTTT
CASSRAGFGNTIYF
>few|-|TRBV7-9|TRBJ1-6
TGTGCCAGCAGCTTAGACAGGGTTGGTTCACCCCTCCACTTT
CASSLDRVGSPLHF
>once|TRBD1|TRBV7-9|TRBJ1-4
TGTGCCAGCAGCACGTCCAGGGGGGCAACTAATGAAAAACTGTTTTTT
CASSTSRGATNEKLFF
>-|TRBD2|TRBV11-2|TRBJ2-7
TGTGCCAGCAGCTTATTCGCTAGCGGGGGGTCCTACGAGCAGTACTTC
CASSLFASGGSYEQYF
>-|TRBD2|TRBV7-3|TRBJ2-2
TGTGCCAGCAGCCCCTTCTCTAGCGGGGCGAACACCGGGGAGCTGTTTTTT
CASSPFSSGANTGELFF
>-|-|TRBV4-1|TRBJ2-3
TGCGCCAGCAGCCGGGACTTAATCACAGATACGCAGTATTTT
CASSRDLITDTQYF
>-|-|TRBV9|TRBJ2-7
TGTGCCAGCAGCGTAGGTAACAGGGAGACCGAGCAGTACTTC
CASSVGNRETEQYF
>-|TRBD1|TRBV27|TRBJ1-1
TGTGCCAGCAGTATTACAGGGGGCGGCACTGAAGCTTTCTTT
CASSITGGGTEAFF
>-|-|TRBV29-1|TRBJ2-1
TGCAGCGTGAGGGCCGGAGGCTCCTACAATGAGCAGTTCTTC
CSVRAGGSYNEQFF
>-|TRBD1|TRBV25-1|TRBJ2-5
TGTGCCAGCAGCATAGTTGCCGGGACAGGGGGGAAGACCCAGTACTTC
CASSIVAGTGGKTQYF
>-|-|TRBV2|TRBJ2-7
TGTGCCAGCAGTACCTCCGGGACAAGCTACGAGCAGTACTTC
CASSTSGTSYEQYF
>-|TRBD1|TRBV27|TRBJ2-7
TGTGCCAGCAGCCGGACAGGGGGCCGGTACGAGCAGTACTTC
CASSRTGGRYEQYF
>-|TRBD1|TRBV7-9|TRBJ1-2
TGTGCCAGCAGCCCGGGACAGGGGAACCTTTATGGCTACACCTTC
CASSPGQGNLYGYTF
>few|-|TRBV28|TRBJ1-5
TGTGCCACTACCGATAGAGGTTTGGGCAATCAGCCCCAGCATTTT
CATTDRGLGNQPQHF
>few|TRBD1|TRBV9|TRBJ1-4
TGTGCCAGCAGCTTGGGCGGGACAGGGGATCAGTTTTTT
CASSLGGTGDQFF
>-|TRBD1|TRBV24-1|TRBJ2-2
TGTGCCACCAGTCAAGGACAGGGAGGCACCGGGGAGCTGTTTTTT
CATSQGQGGTGELFF
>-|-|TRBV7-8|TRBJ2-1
TGTGCCAGCAGCTTACGGACAGCTAGCTCGATCAATGAGCAGTTCTTC
CASSLRTASSINEQFF
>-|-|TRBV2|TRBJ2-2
TGTGCCAGCAGGCGGAGGGCCGACACCGGGGAGCTGTTTTTT
CASRRRADTGELFF
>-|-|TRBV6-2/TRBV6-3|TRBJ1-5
TGTGCCAGCAGTCTCAAACAGGGAGCGCCTGATTTT
CASSLKQGAPDF
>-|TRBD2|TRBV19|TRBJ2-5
TGTGCCAGTAGAAAAGGACTAGCGGGGGGTCAAGAGACCCAGTACTTC
CASRKGLAGGQETQYF
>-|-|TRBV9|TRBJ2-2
TGTGCCAGCAGCCCGAGGGTCGGGAACGGGGAGCTGTTTTTT
CASSPRVGNGELFF
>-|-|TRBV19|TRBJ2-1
TGTGCCAGTAGTAACAGACTAATCAATGAGCAGTTCTTC
CASSNRLINEQFF
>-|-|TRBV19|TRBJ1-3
TGTGCCAGTAGCCTTGACAGTAGCTCTGGAAACACCATATATTTT
CASSLDSSSGNTIYF